This passage covers 26 T cell receptor beta chains from one sample sequenced in a study of CDR3 diversity in severe acne. TCRdb itself ran the PCR reads through MiXCR, one entry per CDR3 protein. The profile shows about 100,000 distinct CDR3 sequences, 45% to 60% of them singletons. The sample comprised blood. The receptors stem from a male donor with acne.

Concerning this clonotype itself: It is unclear where the CDR3 begins or ends on the DNA, so no DNA is shown, and the CDR3 is as TCRdb lists it. This chain links TRBV11-2 with TRBJ1-5; the D call in the table, TRBD1, was not verified against the DNA. The V gene's germline CDR1 is SGHAT and CDR2 FQNNGV. The CDR3 is 19 amino acids in total, end residues counted. CDR3 sequence: CASSFYICSADMGDQPQHF.

Relative to its sample, this clonotype is medium-sized. The chain carries TRBV7-2 and TRBJ2-7; tentatively, D is TRBD1 (6 bases). CDR1 and CDR2 from the germline V gene are SGHTA and FQGNSA. The V gene lost 5 bases and the J gene lost 3 bases, with 14 bases spanning the gap. The CDR3 is 14 amino acids. CDR3 sequence (DNA): TGTGCCAGCAGCGTCACCGGGACACTCTACGAGCAGTACTTC. This gives the protein CASSVTGTLYEQYF.

In its sample, this clonotype is medium-sized (0.01 to 0.1%). J is TRBJ1-1 and V is TRBV20-1, with D possibly TRBD1 on 5 matching bases. V lost 2 bases to trimming and J lost 1 base, with 8 bases between them. The CDR3 is 13 residues long. Germline-derived CDR1 and CDR2 are DFQATT and SNEGSKA (reference sequence). The chain's CDR3 is CSARLGRNTEAFF. The DNA of the CDR3 is TGCAGTGCTAGACTGGGACGGAACACTGAAGCTTTCTTT.

The sample holds many counts of this clonotype. V and J are TRBV11-1 and TRBJ2-1, with a tentative D call TRBD2 (5 bases). V gave up 5 bases and J gave up 9 bases, with 20 bases separating them. Germline V gives CDR1 SGHAT, CDR2 FQDESV (reference sequence). This CDR3 spans 15 amino acids. CDR3 protein: CASSDLAGYGSEQFF. The CDR3 DNA reads TGTGCCAGCAGCGACCTGGCGGGTTATGGGAGTGAGCAGTTCTTC.

The CDR3 nucleotides read TGTGCCAGTAGTATAGGAGTTTCCAACTATGGCTACACCTTC. This codes for CASSIGVSNYGYTF. V usage is TRBV19 and J usage is TRBJ1-2; D unresolved. Germline V gene sequence: CDR1 LNHDA, CDR2 SQIVND (reference sequence). V was cut by 1 base and J by 2 bases, with 8 bases left in between. The CDR3 contains 14 residues. Together with reference TRBV19 and TRBJ1-2, the CDR3 gives the full variable domain: DGGITQSPKYLFRKEGQNVTLSCEQNLNHDAMYWYRQDPGQGLRLIYYSQIVNDFQKGDIAEGYSVSREKKESFPLTVTSAQKNPTAFYLCASSIGVSNYGYTFGSGTRLTVV.

This clonotype was detected a few times. This chain joins TRBV14 and TRBJ2-3, with 15 bases aligning to TRBD2. The germline gives CDR1 SGHDN, CDR2 FVKESK. V was pared by 0 bases and J by 7 bases, with 2 bases of the junction left unmatched. This CDR3 region has 16 residues. The CDR3 loop reads CASSQEGLAGGYTQYF. The CDR3, as DNA: TGTGCCAGCAGCCAAGAGGGACTAGCGGGAGGATATACGCAGTATTTT.

Turning to this clonotype: Without the conserved terminal phenylalanine or tryptophan, this CDR3 likely stems from a read error. The chain employs TRBV7-9 and TRBJ1-2, with a weak D call TRBD1 (6 bases). The CDR3 is 14 residues long. Trimming shortened V by 3 bases and J by 4 bases, and 12 bases separated the two germline ends. CDR1 is SEHNR, CDR2 FQNEAQ, per germline (reference sequence). Written as DNA, the CDR3 is TGTGCCAGCAGCTTGAGGGGGGGTGCCTATGGCTACACCATC. Translation: CASSLRGGAYGYTI.

This clonotype was picked up a small number of times. CDR3 nucleotide sequence: TGTGCCAGTACGAGGGGACAGGGGAAGAACGAGCAGTACTTC. Protein sequence: CASTRGQGKNEQYF. The chain carries TRBV7-2 and TRBJ2-7, with TRBD1 identical over 10 bases. CDR1 and CDR2 (germline): SGHTA, FQGNSA. With V trimmed by 9 bases and J by 5 bases, 10 bases remained unmatched. There are 14 residues in the CDR3.

J is TRBJ1-2 and V is TRBV2; D possibly corresponds to TRBD1 (5 bases). V shed 5 bases and J shed 8 bases, with 24 bases lying between them. The CDR3 contains 16 residues. CDR1 SNHLY and CDR2 FYNNEI come from the germline V gene. CDR3 DNA: TGTGCCAGCAGTCGGTCCCCTCTGACAGCTTATGGCGGCTACACCTTC. It codes for CASSRSPLTAYGGYTF.

This clonotype is labeled medium-sized (0.01 to 0.1%). The chain couples TRBV20-1 to TRBJ2-1; TRBD2 agrees at 8 bases. V was clipped by 3 bases and J by 0 bases; unmatched bases: 1. Germline V gene sequence: CDR1 DFQATT, CDR2 SNEGSKA (reference sequence). The CDR3 has 14 residues. CDR3 protein: CSARREASYNEQFF. CDR3 coding DNA: TGCAGTGCTAGGCGGGAGGCCTCCTACAATGAGCAGTTCTTC.

The V and J genes are TRBV2 and TRBJ1-1; 9 nucleotides align to TRBD1. This CDR3 comprises 16 residues. Germline V gene sequence: CDR1 SNHLY, CDR2 FYNNEI. V gave up 4 bases and J gave up 5 bases; unmatched junction bases: 11. The CDR3 is CASSAPGQGVETEAFF. The CDR3 DNA reads as TGTGCCAGCAGTGCACCGGGACAGGGTGTGGAAACTGAAGCTTTCTTT.

This clonotype was observed at least ten times. The CDR3 DNA reads as TGTGCCAGCAGCCCCCCAGCGGGAGGGCTGTATGAGCAGTTCTTC. Its translation is CASSPPAGGLYEQFF. This chain links TRBV9 with TRBJ2-1, with 10 bases aligning to TRBD2. V trimming: 4 bases; J trimming: 8 bases; junction bases outside the gene matches: 9. Germline-derived CDR1 and CDR2 are SGDLS and YYNGEE. CDR3 length: 15 residues.

The CDR3 coding sequence is TGTGCCAGCAGTGAAGTCGGATATCAGCCCCAGCATTTT. Its protein is CASSEVGYQPQHF. The chain combines TRBV2 with TRBJ1-5, with D unclear. Trimming left V 1 base short and J 5 bases short, with 6 bases between. The germline gives CDR1 SNHLY, CDR2 FYNNEI. The CDR3 is 13 residues long.

This chain links TRBV5-1 with TRBJ2-6, with TRBD2 identical over 10 bases. The CDR3 covers 18 residues. The germline CDR1 and CDR2 sequences are SGHRS and YFSETQ. Trimming cost V 1 base and J 3 bases; bases outside gene matches: 7. The CDR3 here is CASSLLLAGESGANVLTF. CDR3 DNA: TGCGCCAGCAGCTTGCTTCTAGCGGGAGAAAGTGGGGCCAACGTCCTGACTTTC.

J is TRBJ1-6 and V is TRBV10-2, with 8 bases lining up with TRBD1. V shed 7 bases and J 9 bases; nucleotides not matched to a gene: 14. CDR3 length: 16 residues. CDR1 is WSHSY and CDR2 is SAAADI in the germline V gene. The CDR3 nucleotides are TGCGCCAGCATGCTTCTTAGTGGGACAGGTAGTTCACCCCTCCACTTT. It encodes CASMLLSGTGSSPLHF.

This sequence joins TRBV11-2 and TRBJ2-1; no clear D. The CDR3 spans 13 residues. Germline CDR1 is SGHAT and CDR2 is FQNNGV. With 1 base removed from V and 6 bases from J, the gap between germline ends came to 7 bases. The CDR3 nucleotides read TGTGCCAGCAGCTTAGGTCGTAGCAATGAGCAGTTCTTC. Translated: CASSLGRSNEQFF.

This chain links TRBV20-1 with TRBJ2-3; 8 nucleotides align to TRBD2. V lost 6 bases, J lost 4 bases, and 3 bases stayed unmatched. CDR3 length: 12 residues. Germline-derived CDR1 and CDR2 are DFQATT and SNEGSKA (reference sequence). The DNA for the CDR3 is TGCAGTGCCTCACTAGCGGCAGATACGCAGTATTTT. Translation: CSASLAADTQYF.

The chain recombines TRBV7-3 with TRBJ2-7, with TRBD2 matching over 12 bases. The germline CDR1 and CDR2 sequences are SGHTA and FQGTGA. The V segment lost 0 bases and the J segment 7 bases; nucleotides outside the gene matches: 10. The CDR3 has 17 residues. The CDR3: CASSLTALLAGGGEQYF. In nucleotides, the CDR3 is TGTGCCAGCAGCTTAACTGCCCTCCTAGCGGGAGGGGGGGAGCAGTACTTC.

The V call is TRBV2, the J call TRBJ2-5; TRBD2 agrees at 8 bases. The CDR3 has 14 amino acids. The V gene's germline CDR1 is SNHLY and CDR2 FYNNEI. J was trimmed by 4 bases and V by 6 bases; bases with no gene match: 7. CDR3 bases: TGTGCCAGCAGCGGGGCGGGAGGTGGAGAGACCCAGTACTTC. Amino acid sequence: CASSGAGGGETQYF.

This clonotype was recorded only once. V gene TRBV15 combines with J gene TRBJ2-5, with D perhaps matching TRBD1 or TRBD2 (5 bases each). The last part of the DNA fits TRBJ2-7 better; the J call may be wrong. Germline V gene lookup returns CDR1 LNHNV and CDR2 YYDKDF (reference sequence). The CDR3 spans 12 residues. CDR3 DNA sequence: TGTGCCACCAGCGAGGTGGGGGACGAGCAGTACTTC. Its translation: CATSEVGDEQYF.

The genes are TRBV20-1 and TRBJ2-7; 9 nucleotides align to TRBD2. V shed 2 bases and J 9 bases; nucleotides not matched to a gene: 8. CDR3 length: 13 amino acids. Germline V gives CDR1 DFQATT, CDR2 SNEGSKA (reference sequence). This CDR3 reads CSARTSGPLGQYF. CDR3 DNA sequence: TGCAGTGCTAGAACTAGCGGGCCCCTCGGGCAGTACTTC.

This clonotype was seen many times. The chain couples TRBV5-6 to TRBJ2-1; the match to TRBD2 covers 12 bases. CDR1 and CDR2 from the germline V gene are SGHDT and YYEEEE. The CDR3 runs to 16 residues. The V and J ends lost 5 bases and 3 bases, in that order; junction bases with no gene match: 6. The CDR3 loop is CASSLGLAGHYNEQFF. The CDR3, as DNA: TGTGCCAGCAGTCTTGGACTAGCGGGACACTACAATGAGCAGTTCTTC.

This clonotype was recorded only once. The chain couples TRBV20-1 to TRBJ2-7; possibly TRBD1 or TRBD2 for D (5 bases each). The V end lost 6 bases, the J end lost 5 bases, and 26 bases lay between the germline ends. CDR1 and CDR2 from the germline V gene are DFQATT and SNEGSKA (reference sequence). This CDR3 is built from 16 residues. CDR3 sequence reads: CSASSPHPGPGDEQYF. Written as DNA, the CDR3 is TGCAGTGCCAGCTCACCCCACCCGGGACCCGGAGACGAGCAGTACTTC.

In its sample, this clonotype was seen many times. The chain employs TRBV24-1 and TRBJ2-1; D is ambiguous. The CDR3 is made up of 17 amino acids. Trimming cost V 4 bases and J 7 bases, with 22 bases left between them. Germline V lookup: CDR1 KGHDR, CDR2 SFDVKD. DNA for the CDR3: TGTGCCACCAGTGACTCTGACGGATCCACCAACAAGAATGAGCAGTTCTTC. Translated, it gives CATSDSDGSTNKNEQFF.

This clonotype came up many times. The chain is built from TRBV4-2 and TRBJ2-5; D is ambiguous. The CDR3 runs to 15 residues. CDR1 and CDR2 (germline): LGHNA, YNFKEQ. V dropped 4 bases and J dropped 1 base, with 13 bases sitting between them. The CDR3 region is CASSLEAGIQETQYF. The CDR3 DNA is TGTGCCAGCAGCCTAGAGGCTGGGATCCAAGAGACCCAGTACTTC.

As for this clonotype: Germline is not matched at one junction end, which may reflect a read error. V and J are TRBV20-1 and TRBJ2-5; TRBD2 matches at 9 bases. There are 14 residues in the CDR3. Per the germline V gene, CDR1 is DFQATT and CDR2 is SNEGSKA (reference sequence). CDR3 amino acids: CSARTAGGPETRYF. CDR3 bases: TGCAGTGCTAGAACGGCGGGGGGGCCAGAGACCCGGTACTTC.